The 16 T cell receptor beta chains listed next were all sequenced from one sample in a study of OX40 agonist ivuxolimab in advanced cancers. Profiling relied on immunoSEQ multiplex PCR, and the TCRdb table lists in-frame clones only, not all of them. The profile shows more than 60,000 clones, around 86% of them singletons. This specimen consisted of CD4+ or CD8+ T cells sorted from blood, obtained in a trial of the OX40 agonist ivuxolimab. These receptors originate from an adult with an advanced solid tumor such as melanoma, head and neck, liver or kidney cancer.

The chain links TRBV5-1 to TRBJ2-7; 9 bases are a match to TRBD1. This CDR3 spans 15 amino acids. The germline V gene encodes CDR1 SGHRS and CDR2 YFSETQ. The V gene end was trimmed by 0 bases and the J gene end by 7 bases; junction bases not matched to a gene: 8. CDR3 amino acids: CASSLAGTGSEEQYF. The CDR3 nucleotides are TGCGCCAGCAGCTTGGCCGGGACAGGGTCCGAAGAGCAGTACTTC.

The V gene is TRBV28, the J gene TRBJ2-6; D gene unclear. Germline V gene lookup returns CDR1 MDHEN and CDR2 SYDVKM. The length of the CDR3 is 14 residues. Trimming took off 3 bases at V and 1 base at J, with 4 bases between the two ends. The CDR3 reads CASSFGSGANVLTF. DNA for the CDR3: TGTGCCAGCAGTTTCGGTTCTGGGGCCAACGTCCTGACTTTC.

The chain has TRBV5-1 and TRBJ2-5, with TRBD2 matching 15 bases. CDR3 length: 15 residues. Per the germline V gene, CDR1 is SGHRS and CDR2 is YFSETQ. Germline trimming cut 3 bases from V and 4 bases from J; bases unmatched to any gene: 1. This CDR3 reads CASSWGLAGGETQYF. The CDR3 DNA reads TGCGCCAGCAGCTGGGGACTAGCGGGAGGAGAGACCCAGTACTTC.

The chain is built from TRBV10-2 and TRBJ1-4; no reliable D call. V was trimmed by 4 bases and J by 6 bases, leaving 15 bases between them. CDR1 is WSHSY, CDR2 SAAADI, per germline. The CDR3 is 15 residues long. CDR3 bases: TGCGCCAGCAGTGTTCGGAAGGGTAGGGATGAAAAACTGTTTTTT. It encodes CASSVRKGRDEKLFF.

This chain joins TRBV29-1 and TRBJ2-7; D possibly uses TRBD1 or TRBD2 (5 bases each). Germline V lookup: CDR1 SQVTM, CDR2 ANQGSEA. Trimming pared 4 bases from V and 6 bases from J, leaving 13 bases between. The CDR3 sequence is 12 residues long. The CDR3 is CSVVSPGGEQYF. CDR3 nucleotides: TGCAGCGTTGTGTCGCCTGGGGGCGAGCAGTACTTC.

The CDR3 protein is CASSPTRRGGSYNEQFF. The CDR3 DNA is TGTGCCAGCAGCCCAACTCGGCGCGGGGGGTCCTACAATGAGCAGTTCTTC. The V call is TRBV5-8, the J call TRBJ2-1, with 8 bases identical to TRBD2. The CDR3 has 17 residues. The germline V gene encodes CDR1 SGHTS and CDR2 YDEGEE. Losses at the gene ends were 4 bases for V and 1 base for J; bases not matched to a gene: 10.

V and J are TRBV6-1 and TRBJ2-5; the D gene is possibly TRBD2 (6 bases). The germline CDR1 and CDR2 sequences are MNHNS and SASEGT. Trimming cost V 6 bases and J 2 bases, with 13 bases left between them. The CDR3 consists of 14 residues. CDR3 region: CASREGVGQETQYF. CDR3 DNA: TGTGCCAGCAGGGAGGGTGTGGGTCAAGAGACCCAGTACTTC.

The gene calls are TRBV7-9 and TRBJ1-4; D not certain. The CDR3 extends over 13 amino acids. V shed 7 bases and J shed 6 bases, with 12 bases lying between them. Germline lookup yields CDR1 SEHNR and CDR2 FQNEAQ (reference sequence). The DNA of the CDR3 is TGTGCCAGCACCCCGGTGACCCATGAAAAACTGTTTTTT. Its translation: CASTPVTHEKLFF.

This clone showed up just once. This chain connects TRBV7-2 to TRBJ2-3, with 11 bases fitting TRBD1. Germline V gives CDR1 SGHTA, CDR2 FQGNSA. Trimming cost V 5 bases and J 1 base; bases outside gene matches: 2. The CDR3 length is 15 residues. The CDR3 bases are TGTGCCAGCAGCACGGACAGGGGGCGCACAGATACGCAGTATTTT. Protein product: CASSTDRGRTDTQYF.

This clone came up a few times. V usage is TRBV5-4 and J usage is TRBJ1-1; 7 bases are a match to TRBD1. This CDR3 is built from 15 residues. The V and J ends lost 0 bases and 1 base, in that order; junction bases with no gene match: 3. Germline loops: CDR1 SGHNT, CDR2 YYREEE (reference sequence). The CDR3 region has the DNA TGTGCCAGCAGCTTGGGGGGACAGACGAACACTGAAGCTTTCTTT. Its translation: CASSLGGQTNTEAFF.

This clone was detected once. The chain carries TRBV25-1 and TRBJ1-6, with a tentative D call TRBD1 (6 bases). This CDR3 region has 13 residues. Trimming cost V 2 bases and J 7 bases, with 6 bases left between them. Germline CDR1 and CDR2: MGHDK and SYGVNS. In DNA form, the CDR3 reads TGTGCCAGCAGTGAACAGGGGAATTCACCCCTCCACTTT. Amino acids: CASSEQGNSPLHF.

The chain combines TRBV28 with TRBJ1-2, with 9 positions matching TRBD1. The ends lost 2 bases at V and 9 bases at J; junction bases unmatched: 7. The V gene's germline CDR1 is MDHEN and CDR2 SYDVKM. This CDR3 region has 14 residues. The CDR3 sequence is CASSLPGQGYSYTF. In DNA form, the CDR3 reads TGTGCCAGCAGTTTACCGGGACAGGGTTATAGCTACACCTTC.

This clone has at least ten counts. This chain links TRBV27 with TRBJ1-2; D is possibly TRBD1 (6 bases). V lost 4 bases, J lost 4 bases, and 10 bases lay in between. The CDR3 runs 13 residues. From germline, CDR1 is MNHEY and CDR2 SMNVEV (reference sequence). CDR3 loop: CASSSAGVYGYTF. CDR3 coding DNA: TGTGCCAGCAGTTCCGCAGGGGTCTATGGCTACACCTTC.

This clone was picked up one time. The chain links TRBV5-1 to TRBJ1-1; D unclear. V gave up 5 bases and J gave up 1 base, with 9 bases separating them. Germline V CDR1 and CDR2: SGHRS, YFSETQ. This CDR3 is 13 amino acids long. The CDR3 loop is CASSLAPNTEAFF. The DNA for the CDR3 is TGCGCCAGCAGTCTGGCTCCGAACACTGAAGCTTTCTTT.

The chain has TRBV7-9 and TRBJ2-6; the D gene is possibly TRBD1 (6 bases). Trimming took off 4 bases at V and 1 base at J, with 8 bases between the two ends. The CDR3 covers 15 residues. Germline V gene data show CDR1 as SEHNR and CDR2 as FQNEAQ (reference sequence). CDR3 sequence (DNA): TGTGCCAGCAGCTACACAGGGTCTGGGGCCAACGTCCTGACTTTC. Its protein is CASSYTGSGANVLTF.

DNA of the CDR3: TGTGCCTGGAGCGTTAGGGACAGGAGCAATCAGCCCCAGCATTTT. This gives the protein CAWSVRDRSNQPQHF. This chain connects TRBV30 to TRBJ1-5, with 8 bases lining up with TRBD1. The CDR3 covers 15 residues. V lost 3 bases and J lost 1; bases outside the gene matches: 5. The germline CDR1 and CDR2 sequences are GTSNPN and SVGIG (reference sequence).